One and the same sample provided the 10 T cell receptor beta chains below, sequenced in a study of T cells after yellow fever vaccination. MiXCR, applied by TCRdb to the 5' RACE reads, yields one record per CDR3 protein. The repertoire has under 700,000 distinct CDR3 sequences, about a sixth of them found once; the top ten carry 15% to 20%. The sample was PBMCs, taken 5 to 6 days after the first yellow fever vaccination. These receptors were collected from a man between 18 and 35 years old who received the YFV17D yellow fever vaccine.

The gene calls are TRBV29-1 and TRBJ1-2; the D is unclear. V dropped 4 bases and J dropped 3 bases, with 9 bases sitting between them. Germline V gene sequence: CDR1 SQVTM, CDR2 ANQGSEA. This CDR3 comprises 12 residues. CDR3: CSVVPEDYGYTF. CDR3 DNA sequence: TGCAGCGTTGTACCAGAGGACTATGGCTACACCTTC.

In its sample, this clonotype ranks as medium-sized. This sequence joins TRBV4-2 and TRBJ2-1, with 12 bases matching TRBD2. CDR3 length: 15 amino acids. V was pared by 1 base and J by 6 bases, with 1 base of the junction left unmatched. CDR1 and CDR2 from the germline V gene are LGHNA and YNFKEQ. The CDR3 DNA sequence: TGTGCCAGCAGCCAAGCTAGCGGGGGGGCCAATGAGCAGTTCTTC. It encodes CASSQASGGANEQFF.

The rearrangement uses TRBV25-1 and TRBJ1-1; the match to TRBD1 covers 11 bases. The length of the CDR3 is 15 residues. V lost 3 bases to trimming and J lost 4 bases; unmatched junction nucleotides: 4. From germline, CDR1 is MGHDK and CDR2 SYGVNS. DNA for the CDR3: TGTGCCAGCAGTGAGCCCGGGACAGGGGGCACTGAAGCTTTCTTT. It is translated as CASSEPGTGGTEAFF.

The rearrangement uses TRBV5-4 and TRBJ2-1; 8 bases are a match to TRBD2. Trimming took 1 base from V and 6 from J; bases not matched to a gene: 3. The CDR3 sequence is 14 residues long. In germline, CDR1 is SGHNT, CDR2 YYREEE (reference sequence). In nucleotides, the CDR3 is TGTGCCAGCAGCTTGATCGCGGGGGGCAATGAGCAGTTCTTC. The encoded protein is CASSLIAGGNEQFF. The full variable domain, with the rest looked up from reference TRBV5-4 and TRBJ2-1, is ETGVTQSPTHLIKTRGQQVTLRCSSQSGHNTVSWYQQALGQGPQFIFQYYREEENGRGNFPPRFSGLQFPNYSSELNVNALELDDSALYLCASSLIAGGNEQFFGPGTRLTVL.

The table lists this clonotype with a few counts. The chain has TRBV4-1 and TRBJ1-2, with 7 bases that match TRBD1. The CDR3 loop spans 16 amino acids. Trimming cost V 8 bases and J 2 bases; bases outside gene matches: 14. Per the germline V gene, CDR1 is MGHRA and CDR2 is YSYEKL. The CDR3 region has the DNA TGCGCCAGCCGTACCGCCAGGGGGGAACGAAACTATGGCTACACCTTC. Its protein product is CASRTARGERNYGYTF.

The chain is built from TRBV7-3 and TRBJ2-3; TRBD2 matches at 9 bases. Germline V gene data show CDR1 as SGHTA and CDR2 as FQGTGA. CDR3 length: 16 amino acids. The J segment lost 5 bases and the V segment lost 2 bases, leaving 8 bases of the junction unmatched. CDR3 in DNA: TGTGCCAGCAGCTTATTAGCGGGGGCAACCCAAGATACGCAGTATTTT. This translates into CASSLLAGATQDTQYF.

In this sample, this clonotype turned up a few times. This chain joins TRBV5-4 and TRBJ2-2; maybe TRBD1 (6 bases). The V and J ends lost 6 bases and 4 bases respectively, with 22 bases between them. Germline V gene sequence: CDR1 SGHNT, CDR2 YYREEE (reference sequence). The CDR3 spans 17 residues. In DNA form, the CDR3 reads TGTGCCAGCACCGATGCCCTAGGAACAGGGTTCACCGGGGAGCTGTTTTTT. This gives the protein CASTDALGTGFTGELFF.

This clonotype was recorded a few times. The chain carries TRBV4-3 and TRBJ2-3, with D perhaps TRBD1 (5 bases). The germline V gene encodes CDR1 LGHNA and CDR2 YSLEER. The CDR3 has 15 amino acids. V lost 3 bases to trimming and J lost 1 base, with 11 bases between them. This CDR3 reads CASSQAKTGTDTQYF. The CDR3 nucleotides are TGCGCCAGCAGCCAGGCCAAGACAGGCACAGATACGCAGTATTTT.

This clonotype was recorded once. The V call is TRBV9, the J call TRBJ1-1; the D gene is possibly TRBD1 (6 bases). The CDR3 is 13 residues long. Deletions cut 0 bases from V and 7 bases from J, with 10 bases between. Per germline, CDR1 SGDLS and CDR2 YYNGEE. The CDR3 coding sequence is TGTGCCAGCAGCGTAGAAGGGGGGTTTGAAGCTTTCTTT. Translated: CASSVEGGFEAFF.

The rearrangement uses TRBV27 and TRBJ1-2; 9 nucleotides line up with TRBD1. J was trimmed by 9 bases and V by 5 bases; bases with no gene match: 10. The CDR3 extends over 14 amino acids. Germline V CDR1 and CDR2: MNHEY, SMNVEV (reference sequence). CDR3 in amino acids: CASSPRPGQGRYTF. Written as DNA, the CDR3 is TGTGCCAGCAGTCCACGACCGGGACAGGGACGCTACACCTTC.